This T cell receptor beta chain stems from a study of blood T cell repertoires in COVID-19 (dated by TCRdb to the early 2020s). Broadly, across the study: Samples covering the acute and convalescent phases of COVID-19 were provided by collaborators in the United States, Italy and Spain. The repertoires were released in a freely available public database meant as a resource for research on the immune response to SARS-CoV-2. Sample metadata almost always included a de-identified subject ID, COVID-19 status, age in years and sex. Where available, HLA class I and class II types were obtained from metadata supplied by the sample provider rather than from assay-based typing. The prospective study material was composed of cDNA or gDNA derived from T cells, B-cell-depleted T cells, or PBMCs. Subjects who had been exposed to COVID-19, were actively infected with it, or had recovered from it provided the deeply sampled blood TCRbeta repertoires that made up the dataset. Samples were obtained from the ongoing ImmuneRACE study (first 160 participants) and from 1,000 to 1,500 subjects provided by 6 global collaborators.

The collaborating institutions used their own protocols to collect whole blood in K2EDTA tubes. For TCRbeta analysis, collaborators shipped samples as frozen whole blood, isolated PBMCs, or DNA extracted from either of those sample types. The immunoSEQ Assay, a bias-controlled multiplex PCR, was used to amplify TCRbeta CDR3 regions from genomic DNA. The authors' pipeline ran thus. The number of nucleated cells in each sample was estimated by amplification of reference gene primers within the assay. Sequence reads were collapsed and filtered to measure the absolute abundance of every unique TCRbeta CDR3 rearrangement. Productive Simpson clonality was computed per sample as the square root of Simpson's diversity index over productive rearrangements. TCRdb provides this immuneACCESS table in a form limited to in-frame rearrangements. Some clones are lacking; in checked studies, under half of them reflect an unresolved V gene, and why the rest are absent is not known. From that table come the V and J calls and clone size; the DNA was used to work out D and trimming. This sample comprises some 290,000 clones, around 86% of them detected only once. The top ten clones comprise around 3.2% of the sample.

Overall results and qualifications from the work: How much clinical and demographic metadata was included differed by source and by participant, and the metadata was provided uncurated.

About this clone: Its recognized antigen is unknown. No per-base quality is available; no much larger clone lies one base away.

Inclusive of the bounding cysteine and phenylalanine, the CDR3 is 14 residues long. Solely the CDR3 DNA is kept, with 42 bases framed from the first base. As encoded in the germline V gene (reference sequence), CDR1 is LGHDT while CDR2 is YNNKEL. Between the V and J ends, shortened by 1 base and 4 bases respectively, the junction contains 10 bases. The chain couples TRBV3-1 (or the pseudogene TRBV3-2) to TRBJ1-1; TRBD1 is possibly the D segment (5 matching bases). The sequence was collected from a woman aged 60-70 years with active or convalescent COVID-19. The sequenced sample was peripheral blood. This receptor carries the CDR3 CASSQVPQGTEAFF. The nucleotide sequence is TGTGCCAGCAGCCAAGTCCCCCAGGGCACTGAAGCTTTCTTT.